This is a list of T cell receptor beta chains from one sample in a study of identical twins. TCRdb redid the calling of the 5' RACE reads with MiXCR, one entry per CDR3 protein. The data contain 400,000 to 550,000 distinct CDR3 sequences, about 13% of them singletons. These data were also filed under a second study, of yellow fever vaccine responses in identical twins.

The sequenced sample consisted of CD4+ T cells sorted from blood. Source of these receptors: a woman between 18 and 29 years old in good health. The CDR3 runs from the conserved cysteine through the conserved F or W. Fields, in order: CDR3 DNA, CDR3 protein, J gene, V gene, D gene, clone size. A D gene is named only where the DNA matches it firmly. A clone size is listed for some rows: how often the clone was seen (once, few, many), or a class if it is expanded.

DNA: TGTGCCAGCAGCATCGGACAGGTGACCTACGAGCAGTACTTC
CDR3: CASSIGQVTYEQYF
J: TRBJ2-7
V: TRBV7-9
D: TRBD1
size: -

DNA: TGTGCCAGCAGCTCCCAAGAGGTGCGGTACTTC
CDR3: CASSSQEVRYF
J: TRBJ2-7
V: TRBV7-2
D: -
size: -

DNA: TGTGCCAGCAGCGTCATGGGGGGGTTCTCTGGAAACACCATATATTTT
CDR3: CASSVMGGFSGNTIYF
J: TRBJ1-3
V: TRBV13
D: -
size: few

DNA: TGCAGTGCTAGAGATCTAGCGGGAGCCTACAATGAGCAGTTCTTC
CDR3: CSARDLAGAYNEQFF
J: TRBJ2-1
V: TRBV20-1
D: TRBD2
size: -

DNA: TGCACCAGCAGCGACATTTATGGCTACACCTTC
CDR3: CTSSDIYGYTF
J: TRBJ1-2
V: TRBV1
D: -
size: -

DNA: TGTGCCAGCAGCTTACGGGGGCGGGAGGGCTTGAATGAGCAGTTCTTC
CDR3: CASSLRGREGLNEQFF
J: TRBJ2-1
V: TRBV7-2
D: TRBD2
size: many

DNA: TGTGCCATCAGTGGCCAAGACAATGAGCAGTTCTTC
CDR3: CAISGQDNEQFF
J: TRBJ2-1
V: TRBV10-3
D: -
size: few

DNA: TGTGCCAGCAGCTTAGAGGTTGCGGCCTCTGGGGCGGAGCAGTACTTC
CDR3: CASSLEVAASGAEQYF
J: TRBJ2-7
V: TRBV7-2
D: -
size: -

DNA: TGTGCCAGCAGCACCGGGACTAGCGGGACCGGGGAGCTGTTTTTT
CDR3: CASSTGTSGTGELFF
J: TRBJ2-2
V: TRBV28
D: TRBD2
size: -

DNA: TGCAGTGCTGGGGGCTTAACGGATGGGGTAGAGACCCAGTACTTC
CDR3: CSAGGLTDGVETQYF
J: TRBJ2-5
V: TRBV20-1
D: -
size: few

DNA: TGCGCCAGCAGCCAGGCTCGGGGTCGGACAGTGGCTTTC
CDR3: CASSQARGRTVAF
J: TRBJ2-7
V: TRBV4-3
D: -
size: -

DNA: TGTGCCAGCAGTTACACTACTAGCGTACGTGGAAACATTCAGTACTTC
CDR3: CASSYTTSVRGNIQYF
J: TRBJ2-4
V: TRBV6-2/TRBV6-3
D: TRBD2
size: few

DNA: TGTGCCAGCAGTAGGTCAGGGGAAGCCTACGAGCAGTACTTC
CDR3: CASSRSGEAYEQYF
J: TRBJ2-7
V: TRBV6-1
D: -
size: -

DNA: TGCGCCAGCAGCCAAGTACCCAGGATGAACACTGAAGCTTTCTTT
CDR3: CASSQVPRMNTEAFF
J: TRBJ1-1
V: TRBV4-3
D: -
size: -

DNA: TGTGCCAGCAGCGACAGGGCAATGGGGACCCAGTACTTC
CDR3: CASSDRAMGTQYF
J: TRBJ2-5
V: TRBV7-2
D: TRBD1
size: few

DNA: TGTGCCAGCAGCCGGACAGGGGTAGGGTCCTACGAGCAGTACTTC
CDR3: CASSRTGVGSYEQYF
J: TRBJ2-7
V: TRBV12-3/TRBV12-4
D: TRBD1
size: few

DNA: TGTGCCAGCAGTGAGAACAATTTAAATTCACCCCTCCACTTT
CDR3: CASSENNLNSPLHF
J: TRBJ1-6
V: TRBV2
D: -
size: -

DNA: TGTGCCAGCTCACCACGGCAGCAGGAGAACACTGAAGCTTTCTTT
CDR3: CASSPRQQENTEAFF
J: TRBJ1-1
V: TRBV18
D: -
size: -

DNA: TGCAGTGCCAAACAAACCCAGGACGGGGGGGAGCAGTACTTC
CDR3: CSAKQTQDGGEQYF
J: TRBJ2-7
V: TRBV20-1
D: TRBD2
size: few

DNA: TGTGCCAGCAGTCAGACGGGACTAGCGGGAACCTACGAGCAGTACTTC
CDR3: CASSQTGLAGTYEQYF
J: TRBJ2-7
V: TRBV27
D: TRBD2
size: -

DNA: TGTGCCAGCAGTGCCCGGGACTCCAACACAGATACGCAGTATTTT
CDR3: CASSARDSNTDTQYF
J: TRBJ2-3
V: TRBV12-3/TRBV12-4
D: -
size: few

DNA: TGTGCCAGCAGTGTAGAACAGTACAATGAGCAGTTCTTC
CDR3: CASSVEQYNEQFF
J: TRBJ2-1
V: TRBV6-4
D: -
size: few

DNA: TGCGCCAGCAGCTTGGGACAGTTACAAGAGACCCAGTACTTC
CDR3: CASSLGQLQETQYF
J: TRBJ2-5
V: TRBV5-1
D: -
size: many

DNA: TGCGCCAGCAGCTTGGCCCCGGAGCGTAATGAAAAACTGTTTTTT
CDR3: CASSLAPERNEKLFF
J: TRBJ1-4
V: TRBV5-1
D: -
size: many

DNA: TGCAGCGTTGAAGATCAGGGGAGGGCCTCCTACAATGAGCAGTTCTTC
CDR3: CSVEDQGRASYNEQFF
J: TRBJ2-1
V: TRBV29-1
D: -
size: -

DNA: TGTGCCAGCAGCCCCAGAGGCGGAATGAACACTGAAGCTTTCTTT
CDR3: CASSPRGGMNTEAFF
J: TRBJ1-1
V: TRBV7-9
D: -
size: many

DNA: TGCAGTGCTAGGACCCCCTGGGGTTCCTACACAGATACGCAGTATTTT
CDR3: CSARTPWGSYTDTQYF
J: TRBJ2-3
V: TRBV20-1
D: -
size: few

DNA: TGCAGTGCTAGAGTTCTCGGAGGGGTTACGCAGTATTTT
CDR3: CSARVLGGVTQYF
J: TRBJ2-3
V: TRBV20-1
D: -
size: many

DNA: TGTGCCAGCAGTCGAGTTAGCGGAAGCTCCTACGAGCAGTACTTC
CDR3: CASSRVSGSSYEQYF
J: TRBJ2-7
V: TRBV12-3/TRBV12-4
D: -
size: -

DNA: TGCAGCGTTGAAGTTACTAGCGGGAGTAAATACGAGCAGTACTTC
CDR3: CSVEVTSGSKYEQYF
J: TRBJ2-7
V: TRBV29-1
D: TRBD2
size: few

DNA: TGTGCCAGCAGCTTATATAGCGGGGGGGCGGATGAGCAGTTCTTC
CDR3: CASSLYSGGADEQFF
J: TRBJ2-1
V: TRBV7-2
D: TRBD2
size: many

DNA: TGTGCCACCAAATGGGGGACTAGCGGGAGGGGTACCTACAATGAGCAGTTCTTC
CDR3: CATKWGTSGRGTYNEQFF
J: TRBJ2-1
V: TRBV10-3
D: TRBD2
size: -

DNA: TGTGCCAGCAGCAAAGCACTAGCGGGAGCGGCTGATACGCAGTATTTT
CDR3: CASSKALAGAADTQYF
J: TRBJ2-3
V: TRBV6-1
D: TRBD2
size: few

DNA: TGCAGTGCTAGAGATTTCACCTACGAGCAGTACTTC
CDR3: CSARDFTYEQYF
J: TRBJ2-7
V: TRBV20-1
D: -
size: -

DNA: TGTGCCAGCAGCTTTGGAGGACAGGGGGTCTCTGAGCAGTTCTTC
CDR3: CASSFGGQGVSEQFF
J: TRBJ2-1
V: TRBV12-3/TRBV12-4
D: TRBD1
size: -

DNA: TGTGCCAGCAGACACGAAGCCTATAATTCACCCCTCCACTTT
CDR3: CASRHEAYNSPLHF
J: TRBJ1-6
V: TRBV6-1
D: -
size: few

DNA: TGTGCCAGCAGCCTCCCAGGGGTTGAGCAGTTCTTC
CDR3: CASSLPGVEQFF
J: TRBJ2-1
V: TRBV12-3/TRBV12-4
D: -
size: many

DNA: TGTGCCAGCAGCCCTAAAGCAGGGAGTAACACCGGGGAGCTGTTTTTT
CDR3: CASSPKAGSNTGELFF
J: TRBJ2-2
V: TRBV7-9
D: -
size: many

DNA: TGTGCCAGCAGCTTAGGGGACAGGGGGGTTGAGACCCAGTACTTC
CDR3: CASSLGDRGVETQYF
J: TRBJ2-5
V: TRBV11-2
D: TRBD1
size: few

DNA: TGTGCCAGCAGCCAAACCGGGACAGGGTACGCTGAAGCTTTCTTT
CDR3: CASSQTGTGYAEAFF
J: TRBJ1-1
V: TRBV28
D: TRBD1
size: -

DNA: TGTGCCACCAGCATAGCGGGAGGGCCGAATACGCAGTATTTT
CDR3: CATSIAGGPNTQYF
J: TRBJ2-3
V: TRBV15
D: TRBD2
size: few

DNA: TGCAGTGCTATTACAGGGGGCGTCCATGAGCAGTTCTTC
CDR3: CSAITGGVHEQFF
J: TRBJ2-1
V: TRBV20-1
D: TRBD1
size: -

DNA: TGTGCCAGCAGCTTAAAACAGGGAAGCACAGATACGCAGTATTTT
CDR3: CASSLKQGSTDTQYF
J: TRBJ2-3
V: TRBV7-3
D: -
size: few

DNA: TGTGCCACCAGCCAAGACCCAGAGGGGCTAAACATTCAGTACTTC
CDR3: CATSQDPEGLNIQYF
J: TRBJ2-4
V: TRBV3-1
D: -
size: few

DNA: TGTGCCAGCAGTTACGGGGACGGTGACTCTGGGGCCAACGTCCTGACTTTC
CDR3: CASSYGDGDSGANVLTF
J: TRBJ2-6
V: TRBV6-2/TRBV6-3
D: -
size: few

DNA: TGTGCCAGCAGCTTAGTGGGAACTAGTGGTTACGAGCAGTACTTC
CDR3: CASSLVGTSGYEQYF
J: TRBJ2-7
V: TRBV7-2
D: -
size: many

DNA: TGTGCCAGCAGTTACTCAGAAAATCTGGGGCTCGGCTATGGCTACACCTTC
CDR3: CASSYSENLGLGYGYTF
J: TRBJ1-2
V: TRBV6-5
D: -
size: few

DNA: TGTGCCAGCAGCCCTATTGGGGGACAGGGTTACAATGAGCAGTTCTTC
CDR3: CASSPIGGQGYNEQFF
J: TRBJ2-1
V: TRBV7-3
D: TRBD1
size: many

DNA: TGCGCCAGCAGCTTGCGATCTAGCGGGGGCAGAGGAGAGACCCAGTACTTC
CDR3: CASSLRSSGGRGETQYF
J: TRBJ2-5
V: TRBV5-1
D: TRBD2
size: -

DNA: TGCAGTGCTAGAGCCGGAAACACAGATACGCAGTATTTT
CDR3: CSARAGNTDTQYF
J: TRBJ2-3
V: TRBV20-1
D: -
size: few

DNA: TGCAGTGCTAGAGCCAAGGGACAGGCCGCCTACGAGCAGTACTTC
CDR3: CSARAKGQAAYEQYF
J: TRBJ2-7
V: TRBV20-1
D: TRBD1
size: -

DNA: TGTGCCAGCAGCTTTGCAGTGAACACTGAAGCTTTCTTT
CDR3: CASSFAVNTEAFF
J: TRBJ1-1
V: TRBV7-3
D: -
size: -

DNA: TGTGCCAGCAGCGGGACTAGCGGGAGGGTCAATGAGCAGTTCTTC
CDR3: CASSGTSGRVNEQFF
J: TRBJ2-1
V: TRBV28
D: TRBD2
size: few